This T cell receptor (beta chain) was recovered during a study of T-cell memory formation after mild COVID-19. In the study overall: Most TCR clusters belonged to a single donor.

Study-level points and caveats: Later expanders leaned CD4+, whereas day 15 to 85 contracting clones were balanced CD4/CD8.

In TCRdb, the 5' RACE reads were re-called with MiXCR into one record per CDR3 protein. Of about 110,000 distinct CDR3 sequences in the sample, around 12% were seen once. This clonotype was counted only a few times. Its antigen is undetermined. The CDR3 extends over 14 amino acids. Trimming removed 4 bases from V and 6 bases from J; junction bases left unmatched: 8. Germline CDR1 is SGHDT and CDR2 is YYEEEE. The chain joins TRBV5-6 to TRBJ1-2; 8 nucleotides align to TRBD1. This TCR was sampled from an adult woman who had mild COVID-19 (a few samples of this study predate the infection). Cell type and time point are not known. The sequenced sample consisted of PBMCs or a T cell subset sorted from them (not recorded which). CDR3 bases: TGTGCCAGCAGCGACATGACAGGGGTCGATGGCTACACCTTC. Translation gives CASSDMTGVDGYTF.